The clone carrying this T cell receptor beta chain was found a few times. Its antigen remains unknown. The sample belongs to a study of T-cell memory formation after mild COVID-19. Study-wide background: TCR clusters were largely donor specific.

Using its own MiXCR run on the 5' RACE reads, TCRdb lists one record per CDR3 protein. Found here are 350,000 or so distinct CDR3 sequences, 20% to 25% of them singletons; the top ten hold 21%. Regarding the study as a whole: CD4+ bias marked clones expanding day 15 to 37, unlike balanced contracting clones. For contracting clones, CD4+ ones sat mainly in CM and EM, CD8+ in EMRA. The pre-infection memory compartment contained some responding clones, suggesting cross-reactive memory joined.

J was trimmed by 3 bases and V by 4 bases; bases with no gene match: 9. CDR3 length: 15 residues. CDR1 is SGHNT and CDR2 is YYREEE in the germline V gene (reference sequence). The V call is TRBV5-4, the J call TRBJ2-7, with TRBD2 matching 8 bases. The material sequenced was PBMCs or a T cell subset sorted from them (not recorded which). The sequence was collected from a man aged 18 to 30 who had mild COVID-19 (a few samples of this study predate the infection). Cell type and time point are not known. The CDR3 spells CASSHWRGEYYEQYF. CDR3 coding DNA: TGTGCCAGCAGCCATTGGCGGGGGGAATACTACGAGCAGTACTTC.